This passage covers 6 T cell receptor beta chains from one sample sequenced in a study of T cells in Graves' hyperthyroidism and ophthalmopathy. Regions amplified from RNA transcripts were the TCR beta CDR3 regions. RT-PCR in the first round (using the HTBI primer set) targeted the TCR CDR3. A single record per CDR3 protein comes from TCRdb applying MiXCR to the multiplex PCR reads. The table includes fewer than 650,000 distinct CDR3 sequences, roughly 14% detected once. Sequenced: blood. The receptors derive from a woman aged 40-49 years with Graves' ophthalmopathy.

The sample holds many counts of this clonotype. This chain links TRBV6-2 or TRBV6-3 with TRBJ2-2, with 7 bases aligning to TRBD2. Per the germline V gene, CDR1 is MNHEY and CDR2 is SVGEGT. This CDR3 has 17 amino acids. V trimming: 7 bases; J trimming: 3 bases; junction bases outside the gene matches: 14. In DNA form, the CDR3 reads TGTGCCAGCACCCCTTGGACTAGAGCTCGGGACACCGGGGAGCTGTTTTTT. As protein: CASTPWTRARDTGELFF.

This clonotype was detected many times. V and J are TRBV13 and TRBJ1-1; a weak D match, TRBD1 (5 bases). Germline CDR1 is PRHDT and CDR2 is FYEKMQ (reference sequence). This CDR3 region has 13 residues. Between the trimmed V and J ends, which lost 6 bases and 7 bases, there was a span of 15 bases. This CDR3 is CASSLGTLGEAFF. CDR3 nucleotide sequence: TGTGCCAGCAGTCTCGGGACCCTGGGTGAAGCTTTCTTT.

There are many counts of this clonotype. The chain recombines TRBV27 with TRBJ2-5, with D perhaps TRBD2 (5 bases). The germline gives CDR1 MNHEY, CDR2 SMNVEV (reference sequence). This CDR3 spans 14 amino acids. V dropped 4 bases and J dropped 4 bases, with 13 bases sitting between them. The CDR3 is CASSWGGERETQYF. The CDR3 DNA reads TGTGCCAGCAGTTGGGGTGGGGAGCGAGAGACCCAGTACTTC.

In this sample, this clonotype turned up a few times. A much larger clone sits a single nucleotide away, making a read error possible. The V call is TRBV11-1, the J call TRBJ2-7; perhaps TRBD1 as D (6 bases). Germline CDR1 reads SGHAT; CDR2 reads FQDESV (reference sequence). V lost 5 bases and J lost 2, with 19 bases in between. CDR3 size: 16 residues. For the CDR3, the DNA is TGTGCCAGCAGCAGGGGGTCCGTAATTATGGCCTACGAGCAGTACTTC. This codes for CASSRGSVIMAYEQYF.

This clonotype has more than one count but fewer than ten. This sequence joins TRBV4-3 and TRBJ1-1; D gene ambiguous. The CDR3 has 16 amino acids. Trimming stripped 3 bases from V and 0 bases from J, with 14 bases between. Germline-derived CDR1 and CDR2 are LGHNA and YSLEER. Written as DNA, the CDR3 is TGCGCCAGCAGCCAGGGGAGTCGGAGCATGAACACTGAAGCTTTCTTT. It translates to CASSQGSRSMNTEAFF.

This clonotype has a count of ten or more. V and J are TRBV28 and TRBJ2-5, with D perhaps being TRBD1 or TRBD2 (5 bases each). The germline V gene encodes CDR1 MDHEN and CDR2 SYDVKM. There are 14 residues in the CDR3. Trimming cost V 8 bases and J 1 base, with 14 bases left between them. The CDR3 DNA follows: TGTGCCAGCCTCGGTGGGGGTTCCCAAGAGACCCAGTACTTC. It codes for CASLGGGSQETQYF.